The present T cell receptor beta chain was sequenced within a study of cytomegalovirus exposure and HLA in healthy donors. This CDR3 has 13 residues. Unmatched junction bases numbered 6, after V lost 1 base and J lost 11 bases. Looked up from germline, CDR1 is LNHDA and CDR2 is SQIVND (reference sequence). Researchers ran the PCR with 60 Vbeta and 13 Jbeta primers. Profiling relied on immunoSEQ multiplex PCR, and the TCRdb table lists in-frame clones only, not all of them. The sample has about 200,000 clones, roughly 70% seen once. This sequence joins TRBV19 and TRBJ1-1, with 8 nucleotides matching TRBD1. The TCR comes from a woman aged 25 to 39 in good health and CMV-seronegative. Material for sequencing was PBMCs. The CDR3 here is CASSIGWTGSAFF. The CDR3 coding sequence is TGTGCCAGTAGTATAGGTTGGACAGGGTCGGCTTTCTTT.